A selection of T cell receptor beta chains follows, all from one sample in a study of CD8+ T cells in alopecia areata. Sequenced by immunoSEQ multiplex PCR; TCRdb stores in-frame clones only, minus some. The sample comprises 150,000 to 200,000 clones, about 70% of which are singletons, and more than 9.5% rests with the top ten. The specimen was CD8+ T cells sorted from blood, collected at week 0. These TCRs come from a human donor with alopecia areata. Both conserved end residues are part of each CDR3. The D gene is left open where the match is weak. Not every row has a clone size; where given, it reads once, few, many or a size class.

J,size,V,D,DNA,CDR3
TRBJ2-3,few,TRBV7-9,.,TGTGCCAGCAGCTTAACGTCATATAGCACAGATACGCAGTATTTT,CASSLTSYSTDTQYF
TRBJ1-2,once,TRBV4-1,.,TGCGCCAGCAGCCAAGTGGGGGTGGGGATCGATGGCTACACCTTC,CASSQVGVGIDGYTF
TRBJ2-1,.,TRBV30,.,TGTGCCTGGAGTTTCTTGGGGGAGAAGCAGTTCTTC,CAWSFLGEKQFF
TRBJ1-2,.,TRBV29-1,.,TGCAGCGTTGTATTCCCTAACGGGCGGCTCTCCACCTTC,CSVVFPNGRLSTF
TRBJ1-1,.,TRBV4-1,TRBD1,TGCGCCAGCAGTTTTCCGGGACAGGGGATCCCTGAAGCTTTCTTT,CASSFPGQGIPEAFF
TRBJ1-2,.,TRBV30,.,TGTGCCTGGAGTGCCAGACTTGACTATGGCTACACCTTC,CAWSARLDYGYTF
TRBJ1-1,.,TRBV7-9,TRBD1,TGTGCCAGCAGCTTGAAAATGGGACAGGGGCGGACTGAAGCTTTCTTT,CASSLKMGQGRTEAFF
TRBJ1-2,few,TRBV2,.,TGTGCCAGCAGTCGGGACACAACTAACTATGGCTACACCTTC,CASSRDTTNYGYTF
TRBJ1-1,.,TRBV6-5,.,TGTGCCAGCAAAACGACCCCACGAAGAACTGAAGCTTTCTTT,CASKTTPRRTEAFF
TRBJ2-1,.,TRBV5-6,.,TGTGCCAGCAGGCTTGGAGCAGGGCGCGATGAGCAGTTCTTC,CASRLGAGRDEQFF
TRBJ2-1,few,TRBV27,.,TGTGCCAGCAGTTTGCAAGGGTCCTATTACAATGAGCAGTTCTTC,CASSLQGSYYNEQFF
TRBJ2-7,.,TRBV29-1,TRBD1,TGCAGCGTTCCGTCGCGGACAGGGGACCTGGACGAGCAGTACTTC,CSVPSRTGDLDEQYF
TRBJ2-1,.,TRBV30,TRBD2,TGTGCCTGGATGAACGGACTAGCGGGGGGTGATGAGCAGTTCTTC,CAWMNGLAGGDEQFF
TRBJ1-5,.,TRBV27,.,TGTGCCAGCAGTTCTGGGCCAACTAGAGGGAGCAATCAGCCCCAGCATTTT,CASSSGPTRGSNQPQHF
TRBJ1-1,.,TRBV7-9,.,TGTGCCAGCAGCGAGTATTTGGGGGGCACTGAAGCTTTCTTT,CASSEYLGGTEAFF
TRBJ2-1,.,TRBV7-9,.,TGTGCCAGCAGCTTAGGAGGGGATGAGCAGTTCTTC,CASSLGGDEQFF
TRBJ1-2,.,TRBV27,TRBD1,TGTGCCAGCAGTACCCAAGACAGGGTCGATGGCTACACCTTC,CASSTQDRVDGYTF
TRBJ2-2,.,TRBV13,.,TGTGCCAGCCAGGCGTACACCGGGGAGCTGTTTTTT,CASQAYTGELFF
TRBJ1-2,few,TRBV30,.,TGTGCCTGGGAAAGCGGGTATGGTGGCTACACCTTC,CAWESGYGGYTF
TRBJ2-5,.,TRBV29-1,.,TGCAGCGTTGAAGGGACGCGATGGGTCCAAGAGACCCAGTACTTC,CSVEGTRWVQETQYF
TRBJ1-2,.,TRBV7-8,TRBD1,TGTGCCAGCAGCACCCGGGACAGTGACTATGGCTACACCTTC,CASSTRDSDYGYTF
TRBJ2-7,.,TRBV7-9,.,TGTGCCAGCAGCCCGCGGGGTGGGGTACCGAACGAGCAGTACTTC,CASSPRGGVPNEQYF
TRBJ2-5,.,TRBV5-3,.,TGTGCCAGAAGCTTGCCTCCGGAACTCCAAGAGACCCAGTACTTC,CARSLPPELQETQYF
TRBJ1-2,.,TRBV30,.,TGTGCCTGGAGGGTGGGATCCTATGGCTACACCTTC,CAWRVGSYGYTF
TRBJ1-4,.,TRBV6-6,TRBD1,TGTGCCAGCAGCATACAGGGGGTGAATGAAAAACTGTTTTTT,CASSIQGVNEKLFF
TRBJ1-5,.,TRBV4-1,.,TGCGCCAGCAGCCAAGGAACAGCTGCGGGTCAGCCCCAGCATTTT,CASSQGTAAGQPQHF